This T cell receptor (beta chain) was sequenced during a study of metastatic and nonmetastatic thyroid tumors. Study-wide context: Repertoires were compared across blood and tumor or nodule tissue from malignant and benign thyroid patients. General study results and limits: The reported finding was significantly higher TCR beta diversity in malignant thyroid tumors relative to benign nodules, in blood and tumor.

CDR1 is SGHAT and CDR2 is FQNNGV in the germline V gene. V dropped 5 bases and J dropped 4 bases, with 17 bases sitting between them. The CDR3 runs 15 residues. Per the authors' pipeline: The study's classifier, a distant-metastasis tool for papillary thyroid cancer, was built using CDR3 differences across clinicopathological groups. TCRdb re-clonotyped the PCR reads via MiXCR. The V and J calls were not made by the authors but by TCRdb's processing. The sample holds about 32,000 clones, 7.4% seen once. This clone was recorded many times. Its antigen is currently unknown. Thyroid surgery took place with no prior treatment in any patient.

The sequencing input was blood. V usage is TRBV11-2 and J usage is TRBJ1-2; D perhaps matches TRBD1 (6 bases). This receptor was obtained from a female donor with papillary thyroid cancer or a benign thyroid nodule (not recorded which). Some clones in this sample may be carry-over from other donors' samples. The CDR3 region has the DNA TGTGCCAGCAGCCCGAGCTGGGGGGCGAGCTATGGCTACACCTTC. It specifies CASSPSWGASYGYTF.